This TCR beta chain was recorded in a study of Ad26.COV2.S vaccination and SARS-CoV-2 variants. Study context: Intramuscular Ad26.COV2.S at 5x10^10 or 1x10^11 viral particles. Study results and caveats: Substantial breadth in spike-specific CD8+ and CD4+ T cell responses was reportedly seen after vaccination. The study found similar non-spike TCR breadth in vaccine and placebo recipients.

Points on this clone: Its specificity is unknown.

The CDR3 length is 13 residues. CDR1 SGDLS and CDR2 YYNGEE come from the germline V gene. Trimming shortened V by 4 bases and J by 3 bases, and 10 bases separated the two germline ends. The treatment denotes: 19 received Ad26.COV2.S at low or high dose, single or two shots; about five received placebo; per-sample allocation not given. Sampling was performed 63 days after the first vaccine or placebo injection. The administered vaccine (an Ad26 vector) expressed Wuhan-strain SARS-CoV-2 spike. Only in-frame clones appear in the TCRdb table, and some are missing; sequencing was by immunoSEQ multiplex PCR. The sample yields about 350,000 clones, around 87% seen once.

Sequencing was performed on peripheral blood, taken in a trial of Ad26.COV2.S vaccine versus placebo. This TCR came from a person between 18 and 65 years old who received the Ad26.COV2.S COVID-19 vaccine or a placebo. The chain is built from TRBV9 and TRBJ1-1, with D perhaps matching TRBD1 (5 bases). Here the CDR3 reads CASSNTGYTEAFF. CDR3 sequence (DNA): TGTGCCAGCAGCAATACAGGATACACTGAAGCTTTCTTT.